These T cell receptor beta chains were read from a single sample in a study of T-cell reconstitution after alpha-beta-depleted transplantation in children. TCRdb ran MiXCR on the PCR reads and lists one entry per CDR3 protein. The sample gives 130,000 to 150,000 distinct CDR3 sequences, around 8.5% of which show up once; roughly 20% is in the top ten. The sequencing here drew on PBMCs, mostly from graft donor cells, taken 180 days after TCRalphabeta/CD19-depleted stem cell transplant. Receptors originate from a female patient under 10 years old who had a stem cell transplant for congenital amegakaryocytic thrombocytopenia, so the T cells may come from the graft donor. Each CDR3 is given with its conserved first and last residue. Each record gives: D gene, V gene, J gene, clone size, CDR3 DNA, CDR3 protein. The D gene is left open where the match is weak. Some rows have no size entry. The others give once, few or many, or a class for an expanded clone.

TRBD1	TRBV29-1	TRBJ2-2	few	TGCAGTCCCCTCCAAGACAGGGACGGCTCGAACACCGGGGAGCTGTTTTTT	CSPLQDRDGSNTGELFF
.	TRBV20-1	TRBJ2-1	many	TGCAGTGCTAGAGGTTCGTACAATGAGCAGTTCTTC	CSARGSYNEQFF
.	TRBV3-1	TRBJ1-1	many	TGTGCCAGCAGCCATAGGGCGAACACTGAAGCTTTCTTT	CASSHRANTEAFF
.	TRBV5-1	TRBJ2-5	.	TGCGCCAGCAGCCCCAACGGTAGGGGATTTTTAGGAGAGACCCAGTACTTC	CASSPNGRGFLGETQYF
.	TRBV5-1	TRBJ1-2	many	TGCGCCAGCAGCTTTTTCTCACCCGGGGCAAACGGCTACACCTTC	CASSFFSPGANGYTF
.	TRBV10-3	TRBJ2-5	.	TGTGCCATCAGTGCGGAGCCCGGGGAGACCCAGTACTTC	CAISAEPGETQYF
TRBD2	TRBV2	TRBJ2-1	few	TGTGCCAGGGGGACCAGCGGGGGGAATGAGCAGTTCTTC	CARGTSGGNEQFF
TRBD2	TRBV20-1	TRBJ2-1	many	TGCAGTGCTGGAGCGGGGGGGCGTTACAATGAGCAGTTCTTC	CSAGAGGRYNEQFF
TRBD1	TRBV28	TRBJ2-7	many	TGTGCCAGCGGGACAGGGGAAGGCGAGCAGTACTTC	CASGTGEGEQYF
.	TRBV5-1	TRBJ1-2	many	TGCGCCAGCCGGCGTGAGGGTCGGTTCGGCTACACCTTC	CASRREGRFGYTF
.	TRBV5-1	TRBJ1-1	few	TGCGCCAGCAGGTCTCCAGGAAACACTGAAGCTTTCTTT	CASRSPGNTEAFF
TRBD1	TRBV6-1	TRBJ1-1	few	TGTGCCAGCAGACACGACAGGGGCTCTGAAGCTTTCTTT	CASRHDRGSEAFF
.	TRBV5-5	TRBJ1-2	many	TGTGCCAGCGGACCCTTCGGCAGGGGCTATGGCTACACCTTC	CASGPFGRGYGYTF
.	TRBV7-2	TRBJ1-6	.	TGTTCCCTAAGTACAGGGAACTATAATTCACCCCTCCACTTT	CSLSTGNYNSPLHF
TRBD1	TRBV18	TRBJ2-7	.	TGTGCCAGCACCACAGGGGACGAGCAGTACTTC	CASTTGDEQYF
.	TRBV29-1	TRBJ2-5	many	TGCAGCAGCCGGGAACAAGAGACCCAGTACTTC	CSSREQETQYF
TRBD2	TRBV20-1	TRBJ2-1	many	TGCAGTGCTAGCCTAGCGGGAGGCGGAGAGCAGTTCTTC	CSASLAGGGEQFF
.	TRBV7-3	TRBJ2-1	many	TGTGCCAGCAGCTTAAGAGGTTCAAGACCAGGTCTCTACAATGAGCAGTTCTTC	CASSLRGSRPGLYNEQFF
.	TRBV28	TRBJ1-2	many	TGTGCCAGCAGTAATGTACAGGGCTCCTATGGCTACACCTTC	CASSNVQGSYGYTF
.	TRBV28	TRBJ1-1	many	TGTGCCAGCAGTTTGTCTGGGGCGAACACTGAAGCTTTCTTT	CASSLSGANTEAFF
.	TRBV20-1	TRBJ1-5	many	TGCAGTGCTAGTTCGGGGTATCAGCCCCAGCATTTT	CSASSGYQPQHF
.	TRBV3-1	TRBJ2-3	.	TGTGCCAGCAGCCCGCTCCCCCCTTTCAGGGGCTTCAGGTATTTT	CASSPLPPFRGFRYF
.	TRBV20-1	TRBJ2-7	few	TGCAGTGGTGGGGGGCCCTGGAGCTCCTACGAGCAGTACTTC	CSGGGPWSSYEQYF
.	TRBV28	TRBJ2-5	many	TGTGCCAGCAGTTTAGAGAGCGAAGAGACCCAGTACTTC	CASSLESEETQYF
.	TRBV19	TRBJ2-7	few	TGTGCCAGTACTAAAGGGGACCGCCCCTACGAGCAGTACTTC	CASTKGDRPYEQYF
TRBD1	TRBV5-1	TRBJ1-1	.	TGCGCCAGCAGCTTGGGGACAGGGAGGTACACTGAAGCTTTCTTT	CASSLGTGRYTEAFF
TRBD1	TRBV24-1	TRBJ2-7	many	TGTGCCACCAGTGAAGGGGGCCCTCACTACGAGCAGTACTTC	CATSEGGPHYEQYF
TRBD1	TRBV20-1	TRBJ1-5	many	TGCAGTGCTATCAATTCCGGGACAGGGAATCAGCCCCAGCATTTT	CSAINSGTGNQPQHF
.	TRBV5-1	TRBJ2-7	.	TGCGCCAGCAGCCTTACAGGAGGGGGAGACTCCTACGAGCAGTACTTC	CASSLTGGGDSYEQYF
TRBD2	TRBV20-1	TRBJ2-7	few	TGCAGTGCTAGCCTAGCGGGGGTGAATGAGCAGTACTTC	CSASLAGVNEQYF
TRBD1	TRBV5-1	TRBJ2-3	.	TGCGCCAGCAGCTTCTTCCGGACAGGGGGTGTGGATACGCAGTATTTT	CASSFFRTGGVDTQYF
.	TRBV4-1	TRBJ2-2	many	TGCGCCAGCAGCCAAGATTGGGGGGATTCCGGGGAGCTGTTTTTT	CASSQDWGDSGELFF
.	TRBV20-1	TRBJ2-3	few	TGCAGTGCTAGGGGTTTCCAGAGAAGGCCCCGCGTCTCTAGCACAGATACGCAGTATTTT	CSARGFQRRPRVSSTDTQYF
.	TRBV12-3/TRBV12-4	TRBJ2-3	many	TGTGCCAGCAGTTTATCTTCTAGCGCAGATACGCAGTATTTT	CASSLSSSADTQYF
TRBD1	TRBV5-1	TRBJ1-1	many	TGCGCCAGCAGCTCGCACGACAGGGCATATCTGAACACTGAAGCTTTCTTT	CASSSHDRAYLNTEAFF
.	TRBV7-9	TRBJ1-2	many	TGTGCCAGCAGCTTAGTCAGAGACTATGGCTACACCTTC	CASSLVRDYGYTF
TRBD1	TRBV12-3/TRBV12-4	TRBJ1-4	.	TGTGCCAGCAGCCCCCGACAGGGAAATGAAAAACTGTTTTTT	CASSPRQGNEKLFF
TRBD2	TRBV5-6	TRBJ2-1	many	TGTGCCAGCAGCTGGGGACTAGCGGACTCCTACAATGAGCAGTTCTTC	CASSWGLADSYNEQFF
.	TRBV20-1	TRBJ2-5	many	TGCAGCCGGGAGAATCAAGAGACCCAGTACTTC	CSRENQETQYF
.	TRBV5-1	TRBJ1-4	few	TGCGCCAGCAGCTTGCTTACAGGGTCAACTAATGAAAAACTGTTTTTT	CASSLLTGSTNEKLFF
.	TRBV28	TRBJ1-1	.	TGTGCCAGCAGGGGGGGGCTAAGGACTGAAGCTTTCTTT	CASRGGLRTEAFF
TRBD1	TRBV29-1	TRBJ2-7	many	TGCAGCGTTGAAGGGACAGGGCTCTACGAGCAGTACTTC	CSVEGTGLYEQYF
TRBD2	TRBV20-1	TRBJ2-1	many	TGCAGTGCTGCCCCGGGCTTAGCGGGAGCCAATGAGCAGTTCTTC	CSAAPGLAGANEQFF
.	TRBV5-1	TRBJ2-5	many	TGCGCCAGCAGTGACGGGAACTATGGTCAAGAGACCCAGTACTTC	CASSDGNYGQETQYF
.	TRBV7-3	TRBJ2-5	many	TGTGCCAGCAGCCCCCTCGGCAGTACCCAAGAGACCCAGTACTTC	CASSPLGSTQETQYF